These 3 T cell receptor beta chains were all obtained from the same sample, sequenced in a study of Graves' ophthalmopathy and Graves' hyperthyroidism. As the template, RNA transcripts were used to amplify TCR beta CDR3 regions. First-round RT-PCR relied on HTBI primers, and a second-round multiplex PCR came next. MiXCR, applied by TCRdb to the multiplex PCR reads, yields one record per CDR3 protein. Here the sample spans over a million distinct CDR3 sequences, less than 45% being singletons. Sequenced: peripheral blood or thyroid tissue (not recorded which). The receptors come from an adult man with Graves' hyperthyroidism.

This clonotype was observed at least ten times. The chain links TRBV15 to TRBJ2-7; 10 bases fit TRBD2. The CDR3 is made up of 14 amino acids. V was pared by 5 bases and J by 2 bases, with 3 bases of the junction left unmatched. Germline lookup yields CDR1 LNHNV and CDR2 YYDKDF (reference sequence). The CDR3: CATSRTSGTYEQYF. The CDR3 DNA sequence: TGTGCCACCAGCCGGACTAGCGGCACCTACGAGCAGTACTTC.

This chain connects TRBV10-3 to TRBJ2-2, with 7 bases that match TRBD1. Germline values: CDR1 ENHRY, CDR2 SYGVKD. The trim removed 8 bases at V and 0 bases at J, leaving 3 bases unmatched. The CDR3 sequence is 14 residues long. CDR3 in DNA: TGTGCCATCGGGACAGCCGCGAACACCGGGGAGCTGTTTTTT. It translates to CAIGTAANTGELFF.

This clonotype was recorded at least ten times. The chain recombines TRBV2 with TRBJ1-1; TRBD1 matches at 8 bases. Germline CDR1 SNHLY, CDR2 FYNNEI. Germline trimming cut 8 bases from V and 3 bases from J; bases unmatched to any gene: 8. The CDR3 sequence is 14 residues long. CDR3 residues: CASDRGESHTEAFF. Written as DNA, the CDR3 is TGTGCCAGCGACAGGGGTGAAAGTCACACTGAAGCTTTCTTT.